Below are 21 T cell receptor beta chains sequenced from a single sample in a study of identifying expanded T cells in peripheral blood. The table came from immunoSEQ multiplex PCR; TCRdb's copy has only in-frame clones and leaves some out. The sample carries approximately 90,000 clones, almost 90% recorded once. Input material: blood. The source of these receptors is a person aged 18 to 75 in good health.

This clone was seen once. The chain couples TRBV6-5 to TRBJ1-1; D gene uncertain. This CDR3 region has 11 residues. Germline values: CDR1 MNHEY, CDR2 SVGAGI. CDR3 nucleotide sequence: TGTGCAAGTGCCCGGAACACTGAAGCTTTCTTT. This sequence encodes CASARNTEAFF.

CDR3 coding DNA: TGCAGCGTTGAGCTCACCGGGGAGCTGTTTTTT. This gives the protein CSVELTGELFF. The chain recombines TRBV29-1 with TRBJ2-2; D is uncertain. The CDR3 covers 11 residues. Between the trimmed V and J ends, which lost 3 bases and 4 bases, there was a span of 3 bases. Per germline, CDR1 SQVTM and CDR2 ANQGSEA.

In DNA, the CDR3 is TGTGCCAGCAGCTTAGCAGGGAAGCCCCAGCATTTT. Its protein is CASSLAGKPQHF. This chain links TRBV7-6 with TRBJ1-5, with D uncertain. CDR1 and CDR2 (germline): SGHVS, FNYEAQ. The CDR3 spans 12 residues. The germline V and J ends were trimmed by 0 bases and 8 bases, with 5 bases remaining between them.

The chain joins TRBV5-4 to TRBJ2-5, with unresolved D. V was cut by 3 bases and J by 5 bases, with 8 bases left in between. Germline loops: CDR1 SGHNT, CDR2 YYREEE (reference sequence). The CDR3 contains 12 residues. In nucleotides, the CDR3 is TGTGCCAGCAGCTACAACATTGAGACCCAGTACTTC. Protein: CASSYNIETQYF.

CDR3: CASSQRQGAYTEAFF. The DNA for the CDR3 is TGTGCCAGCAGCCAGAGACAGGGGGCTTACACTGAAGCTTTCTTT. The chain has TRBV5-4 and TRBJ1-1; 10 nucleotides line up with TRBD1. CDR1 is SGHNT, CDR2 YYREEE, per germline (reference sequence). This CDR3 has 15 residues. Trimming cost V 4 bases and J 3 bases; bases outside gene matches: 6.

This chain joins TRBV5-1 and TRBJ2-1; 7 bases map to TRBD2. The germline CDR1 and CDR2 sequences are SGHRS and YFSETQ. Unmatched junction bases numbered 10, after V lost 4 bases and J lost 0 bases. This CDR3 comprises 17 residues. Written as DNA, the CDR3 is TGCGCCAGCAGCGGAGGGGACTACACAAGCTCCTACAATGAGCAGTTCTTC. Residues: CASSGGDYTSSYNEQFF.

The chain uses TRBV6-1 and TRBJ2-2; D is perhaps TRBD2 (5 bases). CDR1 and CDR2 from the germline V gene are MNHNS and SASEGT. The ends were cut back, 6 bases at V and 0 bases at J, with 5 bases in the middle. The CDR3 is made up of 13 amino acids. DNA of the CDR3: TGTGCCAGCAGGAGGGCGAACACCGGGGAGCTGTTTTTT. It translates to CASRRANTGELFF.

The chain has TRBV14 and TRBJ2-1; 12 bases align to TRBD2. Losses at the gene ends were 4 bases for V and 4 bases for J; bases not matched to a gene: 5. Germline CDR1 and CDR2: SGHDN and FVKESK. The length of the CDR3 is 16 residues. CDR3: CASSPRTSGAYNEQFF. In DNA form, the CDR3 reads TGTGCCAGCAGCCCAAGGACTAGCGGGGCTTACAATGAGCAGTTCTTC.

J is TRBJ2-5 and V is TRBV11-2, with 11 bases aligning to TRBD1. J gave up 9 bases and V 4 bases, and 10 bases lay outside the gene matches. Germline CDR1 reads SGHAT; CDR2 reads FQNNGV. This CDR3 comprises 15 residues. The CDR3 region has the DNA TGTGCCAGCAGCTGGGGACAGGGGGAGGGTGAGGCCCAGTACTTC. It yields the protein CASSWGQGEGEAQYF.

The chain combines TRBV5-6 with TRBJ2-7; tentatively, D is TRBD1 (5 bases). Trimming took off 2 bases at V and 1 base at J, with 13 bases between the two ends. CDR3 length equals 15 residues. In germline, CDR1 is SGHDT, CDR2 YYEEEE. CDR3 coding DNA: TGTGCCAGCAGCTTTAGGGGTGGTCGGTCCTACGAGCAGTACTTC. It translates to CASSFRGGRSYEQYF.

The rearrangement links TRBV28 to TRBJ2-5; 7 nucleotides agree with TRBD1. Unmatched junction bases numbered 5, after V lost 4 bases and J lost 3 bases. Germline V gene data show CDR1 as MDHEN and CDR2 as SYDVKM. The CDR3 is made up of 14 amino acids. The CDR3 sequence is CASSSAGTEETQYF. In DNA, the CDR3 is TGTGCCAGCAGTTCCGCCGGGACAGAAGAGACCCAGTACTTC.

The chain carries TRBV6-4 and TRBJ2-1; TRBD2 agrees at 9 bases. Unmatched junction bases numbered 6, after V lost 5 bases and J lost 4 bases. This CDR3 has 15 amino acids. Germline loops: CDR1 MRHNA, CDR2 SNTAGT. The CDR3, as DNA: TGTGCCAGCAGTCAATTTAGCGGGGGTTACAATGAGCAGTTCTTC. This gives the protein CASSQFSGGYNEQFF.

This chain connects TRBV6-5 to TRBJ2-3; possible D gene TRBD2, 5 bases. V gave up 5 bases and J gave up 4 bases, with 16 bases separating them. Per germline, CDR1 MNHEY and CDR2 SVGAGI. The CDR3 is 15 amino acids. CDR3 sequence: CASSTFGVLSDTQYF. The CDR3 DNA is TGTGCCAGCAGTACCTTCGGGGTTTTATCAGATACGCAGTATTTT.

The CDR3 region is CASRDTMGGPETQYF. For the CDR3, the DNA is TGTGCCAGCAGGGACACTATGGGGGGCCCAGAGACCCAGTACTTC. The V gene is TRBV2, the J gene TRBJ2-5; D is possibly TRBD1 or TRBD2 (6 bases each). This CDR3 contains 15 residues. The germline V gene encodes CDR1 SNHLY and CDR2 FYNNEI. Trimming pared 6 bases from V and 4 bases from J, leaving 18 bases between.

V gene TRBV5-6 combines with J gene TRBJ1-1; 11 bases map to TRBD1. V was pared by 4 bases and J by 2 bases, with 7 bases of the junction left unmatched. This CDR3 region has 16 residues. Germline V gene data show CDR1 as SGHDT and CDR2 as YYEEEE. The CDR3 sequence: CASSPGTGGGNTEAFF. The CDR3 region has the DNA TGTGCCAGCAGCCCGGGGACAGGGGGAGGCAACACTGAAGCTTTCTTT. Full variable domain (remainder filled in from reference TRBV5-6 and TRBJ1-1): DAGVTQSPTHLIKTRGQQVTLRCSPKSGHDTVSWYQQALGQGPQFIFQYYEEEERQRGNFPDRFSGHQFPNYSSELNVNALLLGDSALYLCASSPGTGGGNTEAFFGQGTRLTVV.

This sequence joins TRBV6-1 and TRBJ2-7; D remains unclear. CDR3 size: 13 residues. CDR1 is MNHNS and CDR2 is SASEGT in the germline V gene. V lost 2 bases and J 3 bases, leaving 8 bases between the germline ends. The CDR3: CASSEFYRYEQYF. CDR3 in DNA: TGTGCCAGCAGTGAATTCTACCGCTACGAGCAGTACTTC.

The rearrangement joins TRBV28 to TRBJ1-2, with 9 bases matching TRBD1. This CDR3 spans 15 amino acids. J lost 8 bases, V lost 4 bases, and 11 bases had no gene match. Per the germline V gene, CDR1 is MDHEN and CDR2 is SYDVKM. The CDR3 bases are TGTGCCAGCAGTTCCCCGGGACAGGGAGTGTGGGGCTACACCTTC. This codes for CASSSPGQGVWGYTF.

The J gene is TRBJ2-7, the V gene TRBV20-1; D not certain. Germline loops: CDR1 DFQATT, CDR2 SNEGSKA (reference sequence). V lost 3 bases and J lost 2, with 5 bases in between. CDR3 length: 11 amino acids. The CDR3 is CSASLTYEQYF. The CDR3 DNA follows: TGCAGTGCTAGTCTAACCTACGAGCAGTACTTC.

This chain joins TRBV5-1 and TRBJ2-7; D is ambiguous. Trimming stripped 4 bases from V and 2 bases from J, with 10 bases between. The CDR3 consists of 13 residues. CDR1 and CDR2 (germline): SGHRS, YFSETQ. The CDR3, as DNA: TGCGCCAGCAGCCCCGACGTAGCCTACGAGCAGTACTTC. Its protein product is CASSPDVAYEQYF.

The V and J genes are TRBV4-1 and TRBJ2-7, with 8 bases that match TRBD1. The CDR3 extends over 12 amino acids. Germline V gene data show CDR1 as MGHRA and CDR2 as YSYEKL. Trimming cost V 3 bases and J 11 bases; bases outside gene matches: 6. The DNA for the CDR3 is TGCGCCAGCAGCCATCGGACAGGGTTCAAGTACTTC. This codes for CASSHRTGFKYF.

The V and J genes are TRBV7-8 and TRBJ2-7, with TRBD1 matching over 9 bases. There are 13 residues in the CDR3. V was pared by 7 bases and J by 1 base, with 2 bases of the junction left unmatched. CDR1 is SGHVS, CDR2 FQNEAQ, per germline. The DNA of the CDR3 is TGTGCCAGCATCGACAGGGGGTCCTACGAGCAGTACTTC. It specifies CASIDRGSYEQYF.